This is a list of T cell receptor beta chains from one sample in a study of cytomegalovirus exposure and HLA in healthy donors. Using immunoSEQ multiplex PCR, the repertoire was profiled, and TCRdb retains in-frame clones only, with some absent. In the table there are about 330,000 clones, roughly nine tenths of which are singletons. Sequences were obtained from PBMCs. These receptor sequences come from a woman younger than 45 in good health and CMV-seropositive. The CDR3 runs from the conserved cysteine through the conserved F or W. Each record gives: J gene, D gene, V gene, clone size, CDR3 protein, CDR3 DNA. D genes are given only for firm matches. Not every row has a clone size; where given, it reads once, few, many or a size class.

TRBJ2-3 | NA | TRBV5-4 | NA | CASSTGQSTDTQYF | TGTGCCAGCAGCACTGGACAAAGCACAGATACGCAGTATTTT
TRBJ2-7 | NA | TRBV2 | NA | CASRPDGTVGDEQYF | TGTGCCAGCAGACCTGATGGGACTGTAGGGGACGAGCAGTACTTC
TRBJ1-2 | NA | TRBV19 | NA | CASSKTGPAGGYTF | TGTGCCAGTAGCAAGACAGGCCCTGCTGGTGGCTACACCTTC
TRBJ1-5 | NA | TRBV30 | NA | CAWGGSGQGNQPQHF | TGTGCCTGGGGAGGATCGGGGCAGGGGAATCAGCCCCAGCATTTT
TRBJ1-1 | TRBD1 | TRBV30 | NA | CAWSVRGLGQGNTEAFF | TGTGCCTGGAGTGTAAGGGGACTCGGACAGGGGAACACTGAAGCTTTCTTT
TRBJ1-5 | NA | TRBV28 | few | CASSLWQGNDQPQHF | TGTGCCAGCAGTTTATGGCAGGGTAACGATCAGCCCCAGCATTTT
TRBJ2-3 | NA | TRBV10-3 | NA | CAISGGPTDTQYF | TGTGCCATCAGCGGAGGGCCCACAGATACGCAGTATTTT
TRBJ2-1 | NA | TRBV4-2 | NA | CASSPLAAAYNEQFF | TGTGCCAGCAGCCCCTTAGCGGCCGCTTACAATGAGCAGTTCTTC
TRBJ1-5 | TRBD1 | TRBV30 | NA | CAWSQGTGDQPQHF | TGTGCCTGGAGCCAAGGGACAGGGGATCAGCCCCAGCATTTT
TRBJ1-4 | TRBD1 | TRBV5-1 | once | CASRGTTGRSEKLFF | TGCGCCAGCAGGGGAACGACAGGGAGGTCTGAAAAACTGTTTTTT
TRBJ2-7 | TRBD2 | TRBV2 | NA | CASSVGTSYEQYF | TGTGCCAGCAGTGTTGGGACTAGCTACGAGCAGTACTTC
TRBJ1-1 | NA | TRBV2 | NA | CASQGRANTEAFF | TGTGCCAGCCAAGGACGGGCTAACACTGAAGCTTTCTTT
TRBJ1-2 | NA | TRBV7-3 | NA | CASSRTQGYGYTF | TGTGCCAGCAGCCGCACACAGGGCTATGGCTACACCTTC
TRBJ2-3 | NA | TRBV10-3 | once | CATLGTSTDTQYF | TGTGCCACCCTAGGGACGAGCACAGATACGCAGTATTTT
TRBJ2-1 | NA | TRBV28 | NA | CASSYGPVYNEQFF | TGTGCCAGCAGTTATGGGCCCGTTTACAATGAGCAGTTCTTC
TRBJ1-5 | NA | TRBV5-6 | NA | CASSLGQTSNQPQHF | TGTGCCAGCAGCTTGGGACAGACAAGCAATCAGCCCCAGCATTTT
TRBJ1-2 | TRBD1 | TRBV5-4 | NA | CASSSPAASGGGYGYTF | TGTGCCAGCAGCTCGCCCGCAGCTTCAGGGGGCGGGTATGGCTACACCTTC
TRBJ2-3 | TRBD2 | TRBV28 | NA | CASSLAGGPLDTQYF | TGTGCCAGCAGTCTAGCGGGGGGGCCATTAGATACGCAGTATTTT
TRBJ2-2 | NA | TRBV7-6 | NA | CASSLSAGELFF | TGTGCCAGCAGCTTATCAGCCGGGGAGCTGTTTTTT
TRBJ2-3 | TRBD2 | TRBV9 | NA | CASSPRRGEYGPDTQYF | TGTGCCAGCAGCCCCCGGCGGGGGGAGTATGGTCCAGATACGCAGTATTTT
TRBJ1-2 | NA | TRBV25-1 | NA | CASRTGGGYTF | TGTGCCAGCAGGACAGGAGGGGGCTACACCTTC
TRBJ2-3 | TRBD2 | TRBV7-2 | NA | CASIAGGAPDTQYF | TGTGCCAGCATCGCGGGGGGCGCTCCAGATACGCAGTATTTT
TRBJ2-5 | TRBD1 | TRBV5-6 | NA | CASSIRQGMGETQYF | TGTGCCAGCAGCATACGACAGGGCATGGGAGAGACCCAGTACTTC
TRBJ1-2 | TRBD1 | TRBV5-1 | NA | CASSLRTGGYGYTF | TGCGCCAGCAGCTTGAGGACAGGGGGCTATGGCTACACCTTC
TRBJ1-3 | NA | TRBV10-2 | NA | CASSESRGAGGNTIYF | TGCGCCAGCAGTGAGTCTAGGGGGGCGGGAGGAAACACCATATATTTT
TRBJ1-2 | NA | TRBV5-1 | NA | CASSSGPYDYGYTF | TGCGCCAGCAGCAGTGGACCCTACGACTATGGCTACACCTTC
TRBJ2-1 | NA | TRBV7-2 | once | CASSFLYNEQFF | TGTGCCAGCAGCTTCCTCTACAATGAGCAGTTCTTC
TRBJ1-2 | NA | TRBV7-6 | NA | CASSPGPYGYTF | TGTGCCAGCAGCCCCGGACCCTATGGCTACACCTTC
TRBJ2-2 | NA | TRBV30 | NA | CAWSAGNTGELFF | TGTGCCTGGAGTGCGGGAAATACCGGGGAGCTGTTTTTT
TRBJ2-1 | NA | TRBV25-1 | NA | CATHAPGHENEQFF | TGTGCCACCCACGCCCCGGGACATGAAAATGAGCAGTTCTTC
TRBJ2-5 | TRBD1 | TRBV5-1 | once | CASSPTGSETQYF | TGCGCCAGCAGCCCGACAGGGTCAGAGACCCAGTACTTC
TRBJ1-2 | NA | TRBV11-2 | NA | CASSLVSRDDGYTF | TGTGCCAGCAGCTTAGTTTCCAGGGACGATGGCTACACCTTC
TRBJ1-5 | NA | TRBV5-6 | NA | CASSSLTAPSEPQHF | TGTGCCAGCAGCTCATTGACGGCGCCAAGTGAGCCCCAGCATTTT
TRBJ2-5 | NA | TRBV9 | once | CASSVGGGGQTQYF | TGTGCCAGCAGCGTAGGTGGAGGCGGGCAGACCCAGTACTTC
TRBJ1-2 | TRBD1 | TRBV14 | NA | CASSQTGLYGYTF | TGTGCCAGCAGCCAGACAGGGCTCTATGGCTACACCTTC
TRBJ2-1 | TRBD1 | TRBV27 | NA | CASHRDRVENEQFF | TGTGCCAGCCACCGGGACAGGGTAGAGAATGAGCAGTTCTTC
TRBJ1-4 | TRBD1 | TRBV6-5 | NA | CASSLDRGDNEKLFF | TGTGCCAGCAGTTTGGACAGGGGTGATAATGAAAAACTGTTTTTT
TRBJ2-3 | TRBD2 | TRBV27 | NA | CATANSGSSPSYTDTQYF | TGTGCCACGGCTAATAGCGGGAGTTCCCCTTCATACACAGATACGCAGTATTTT
TRBJ2-1 | TRBD2 | TRBV27 | NA | CASSVTSGGAMEQFF | TGTGCCAGCAGTGTAACTAGCGGGGGGGCAATGGAGCAGTTCTTC
TRBJ2-1 | NA | TRBV27 | NA | CASSRPRGQLNEQFF | TGTGCCAGCAGCCGTCCTAGGGGCCAGTTGAATGAGCAGTTCTTC
TRBJ2-7 | NA | TRBV28 | NA | CARKTRERGSYEQYF | TGTGCCAGGAAAACCCGGGAGAGGGGGTCCTACGAGCAGTACTTC
TRBJ2-5 | NA | TRBV2 | NA | CASTQETQYF | TGTGCCAGCACCCAAGAGACCCAGTACTTC
TRBJ1-1 | TRBD1 | TRBV5-6 | NA | CASSFMTGAITEAFF | TGTGCCAGCAGCTTCATGACAGGGGCAATAACTGAAGCTTTCTTT
TRBJ1-1 | NA | TRBV2 | NA | CASSDWGNTEAFF | TGTGCCAGCAGTGACTGGGGGAACACTGAAGCTTTCTTT
TRBJ2-7 | TRBD1 | TRBV10-3 | once | CAIRGDSPYEQYF | TGTGCCATCAGGGGGGACAGTCCCTACGAGCAGTACTTC
TRBJ2-3 | NA | TRBV4-1 | NA | CASSQEGGPSTDTQYF | TGCGCCAGCAGCCAAGAGGGGGGGCCGAGCACAGATACGCAGTATTTT
TRBJ2-7 | TRBD1 | TRBV7-2 | NA | CASSSQGAREQYF | TGTGCCAGCAGCTCACAGGGGGCACGCGAGCAGTACTTC
TRBJ1-1 | TRBD1 | TRBV30 | NA | CAWTTGGGTEAFF | TGTGCCTGGACCACAGGGGGGGGCACTGAAGCTTTCTTT
TRBJ2-2 | NA | TRBV20-1 | NA | CSAPLGGELFF | TGCAGTGCGCCTTTGGGCGGGGAGCTGTTTTTT
TRBJ1-5 | NA | TRBV7-9 | NA | CASSLESQPGNQPQHF | TGTGCCAGCAGCTTAGAATCTCAACCTGGCAATCAGCCCCAGCATTTT
TRBJ2-3 | TRBD2 | TRBV9 | NA | CASSERTSGRFTDTQYF | TGTGCCAGCAGCGAGCGGACTAGCGGGAGATTTACAGATACGCAGTATTTT
TRBJ2-1 | NA | TRBV7-2 | NA | CASSLFSGGGYNEQFF | TGTGCCAGCAGCTTATTCTCGGGGGGCGGCTACAATGAGCAGTTCTTC
TRBJ1-5 | NA | TRBV15 | NA | CATSRERGWQPQHF | TGTGCCACCAGCAGAGAAAGGGGGTGGCAGCCCCAGCATTTT
TRBJ2-7 | NA | TRBV7-2 | NA | CASSSLFSRGYEQYF | TGTGCCAGCAGCTCCCTCTTTAGTAGGGGCTACGAGCAGTACTTC
TRBJ2-5 | NA | TRBV5-1 | NA | CASSLQETQYF | TGCGCCAGCAGCCTCCAAGAGACCCAGTACTTC
TRBJ2-1 | TRBD1 | TRBV28 | NA | CASSWTGDEQFF | TGTGCCAGCAGTTGGACAGGGGATGAGCAGTTCTTC
TRBJ2-7 | TRBD1 | TRBV19 | NA | CASSLESDRGYEQYF | TGTGCCAGTAGTCTCGAGTCGGACAGGGGTTACGAGCAGTACTTC